A selection of T cell receptor beta chains follows, all from one sample in a study of T cell responses to AZD1222 COVID-19 vaccine. The method was immunoSEQ multiplex PCR; TCRdb's version includes in-frame clones alone and lacks a portion of them. The repertoire has about 140,000 clones, 85% to 95% of them found once; the top ten carry 2.5% to 3%. This material consisted of peripheral blood, taken on day 0 of AZD1222 vaccination. Receptors were obtained from an adult in good health. CDR3s include the opening cysteine and the closing phenylalanine or tryptophan. The order of the fields is J gene, clone size, D gene, CDR3 length, V gene, CDR3 protein, CDR3 DNA. A D gene is named only where the DNA matches it firmly. Some rows mark clone size as missing; the rest say once, few, many or name a class of expanded clone.

>TRBJ2-1|.|.|11|TRBV4-1
CATGADNEQFF
TGCGCCACAGGAGCAGACAATGAGCAGTTCTTC
>TRBJ2-2|once|TRBD2|15|TRBV5-1
CASSISGRYTGELFF
TGCGCCAGCAGCATTAGCGGGAGGTACACCGGGGAGCTGTTTTTT
>TRBJ1-2|.|TRBD1|12|TRBV5-1
CASSWTGSGYTF
TGCGCCAGCAGCTGGACAGGGAGCGGCTACACCTTC
>TRBJ1-6|once|.|14|TRBV19
CASTPTGSGSPLHF
TGTGCCAGTACCCCAACAGGGTCTGGTTCACCCCTCCACTTT
>TRBJ2-2|.|.|13|TRBV30
CAWNPEVTGELFF
TGTGCCTGGAATCCCGAGGTCACCGGGGAGCTGTTTTTT
>TRBJ2-7|.|TRBD2|16|TRBV27
CASSSPSTSGGYEQYF
TGTGCCAGCAGTTCCCCCTCCACTAGCGGGGGCTACGAGCAGTACTTC
>TRBJ1-2|.|TRBD1|15|TRBV13
CASSNARDRTYGYTF
TGTGCCAGCAGTAACGCGCGGGACAGGACCTATGGCTACACCTTC
>TRBJ2-1|.|.|15|TRBV27
CASSGGGGGFNEQFF
TGTGCCAGCAGTGGGGGCGGGGGAGGGTTCAATGAGCAGTTCTTC
>TRBJ2-1|few|.|13|TRBV27
CASSPRGYNEQFF
TGTGCCAGCAGCCCCCGAGGGTACAATGAGCAGTTCTTC
>TRBJ2-5|.|.|14|TRBV5-1
CASSLVDSQETQYF
TGCGCCAGCAGCTTGGTGGACAGTCAAGAGACCCAGTACTTC
>TRBJ2-3|.|.|15|TRBV6-4
CASSDRGHRTDTQYF
TGTGCCAGCAGTGACAGGGGACACAGAACAGATACGCAGTATTTT
>TRBJ1-5|.|.|13|TRBV24-1
CATARGSNQPQHF
TGTGCCACCGCGCGGGGCAGCAATCAGCCCCAGCATTTT
>TRBJ2-5|.|.|14|TRBV7-2
CASRLGPFQETQYF
TGTGCCAGCAGATTGGGACCGTTCCAAGAGACCCAGTACTTC
>TRBJ2-1|.|.|16|TRBV19
CASSSPGTYGRDEQFF
TGTGCCAGTAGTTCACCGGGAACATATGGTAGGGATGAGCAGTTCTTC
>TRBJ1-4|.|.|14|TRBV30
CAWSKKATNEKLFF
TGTGCCTGGAGTAAAAAAGCAACTAATGAAAAACTGTTTTTT
>TRBJ2-5|.|TRBD2|16|TRBV5-1
CASISPPSGGQETQYF
TGCGCCAGCATCTCCCCCCCGTCGGGGGGCCAAGAGACCCAGTACTTC
>TRBJ1-2|once|TRBD1|14|TRBV9
CASLGQGGTYGYTF
TGTGCCAGCCTCGGACAAGGGGGCACCTATGGCTACACCTTC
>TRBJ2-3|.|.|17|TRBV5-1
CASSPRTLPGGTDTQYF
TGCGCCAGCAGCCCGCGGACCCTACCCGGGGGTACAGATACGCAGTATTTT
>TRBJ2-7|.|TRBD2|15|TRBV2
CASGLAGGRTYEQYF
TGTGCCAGCGGGCTAGCGGGGGGGCGGACCTACGAGCAGTACTTC
>TRBJ1-4|.|.|15|TRBV5-1
CASSVRQATNEKLFF
TGCGCCAGCAGCGTCAGGCAAGCAACTAATGAAAAACTGTTTTTT
>TRBJ1-6|.|TRBD1|13|TRBV2
CASRAGTVSPLHF
TGTGCCAGCAGAGCCGGGACAGTTTCACCCCTCCACTTT
>TRBJ2-5|.|.|14|TRBV9
CASSVEGRAETQYF
TGTGCCAGCAGCGTAGAGGGCAGGGCGGAGACCCAGTACTTC
>TRBJ2-3|.|.|14|TRBV2
CASRAPLTGDTQYF
TGTGCCAGCAGGGCCCCTTTGACAGGCGATACGCAGTATTTT
>TRBJ2-7|.|.|11|TRBV7-9
CASSPGTVSYF
TGTGCCAGCAGCCCCGGGACTGTCTCCTACTTC
>TRBJ1-2|.|.|12|TRBV12-5
CATPRLFYGYTF
TGTGCTACCCCAAGACTGTTCTATGGCTACACCTTC
>TRBJ2-2|.|TRBD2|16|TRBV3-1/TRBV3-2
CASSQVQRGGTGELFF
TGTGCCAGCAGCCAAGTTCAGCGGGGGGGCACCGGGGAGCTGTTTTTT
>TRBJ1-6|.|.|15|TRBV6-5
CASSYGSSYNSPLHF
TGTGCCAGCAGTTACGGCAGCTCCTATAATTCACCCCTCCACTTT
>TRBJ1-5|.|.|16|TRBV7-8
CASSLDRQYSNQPQHF
TGTGCCAGCAGCTTAGACAGACAATATAGCAATCAGCCCCAGCATTTT
>TRBJ2-1|.|TRBD2|14|TRBV2
CASSLYGGEVEQFF
TGTGCCAGCAGTCTGTACGGGGGGGAGGTTGAGCAGTTCTTC
>TRBJ2-1|few|.|16|TRBV6-1
CASSVSVLAPYNEQFF
TGTGCCAGCAGTGTAAGTGTGTTAGCCCCCTACAATGAGCAGTTCTTC
>TRBJ1-3|once|.|15|TRBV6-5
CASSYSGNSGNTIYF
TGTGCCAGCAGTTACTCGGGGAACTCTGGAAACACCATATATTTT
>TRBJ2-5|.|TRBD2|16|TRBV28
CASSYTSGGNQETQYF
TGTGCCAGCAGTTATACTAGCGGGGGAAACCAAGAGACCCAGTACTTC
>TRBJ2-1|.|.|14|TRBV29-1
CSGTNRGGYNEQFF
TGCAGCGGAACCAACAGGGGGGGCTACAATGAGCAGTTCTTC
>TRBJ1-4|.|TRBD1|14|TRBV27
CASSLSGQAEKLFF
TGTGCCAGCAGTTTATCGGGACAGGCGGAAAAACTGTTTTTT
>TRBJ2-3|.|.|15|TRBV28
CASSFQEGGRDTQYF
TGTGCCAGCAGTTTCCAGGAGGGGGGGAGAGATACGCAGTATTTT
>TRBJ1-6|.|.|15|TRBV6-5
CASSQTGSYNSPLHF
TGTGCCAGCAGTCAGACAGGCTCCTATAATTCACCCCTCCACTTT
>TRBJ2-3|.|.|12|TRBV2
CASESRTDTQYF
TGTGCCAGCGAGTCTCGCACAGATACGCAGTATTTT
>TRBJ2-3|.|TRBD2|17|TRBV28
CASSLTSGPSLADTQYF
TGTGCCAGCAGTTTGACTAGCGGCCCGTCTCTAGCAGATACGCAGTATTTT
>TRBJ2-5|.|TRBD1|13|TRBV28
CASSQGQPRTQYF
TGTGCCAGCAGCCAGGGACAGCCCCGGACCCAGTACTTC
>TRBJ1-2|.|.|15|TRBV14
CASSRGAGINYGYTF
TGTGCCAGCAGCCGAGGGGCAGGGATTAACTATGGCTACACCTTC
>TRBJ1-4|.|.|15|TRBV5-1
CASSGAAMANEKLFF
TGCGCCAGCAGCGGTGCCGCTATGGCTAATGAAAAACTGTTTTTT
>TRBJ1-3|.|.|12|TRBV28
CASGILGNTIYF
TGTGCCTCCGGGATTTTAGGAAACACCATATATTTT
>TRBJ1-2|.|.|12|TRBV10-2
CASSELTYGYTF
TGCGCCAGCAGTGAGTTGACTTATGGCTACACCTTC
>TRBJ1-5|.|.|17|TRBV7-6
CASSLGIGEGGNQPQHF
TGTGCCAGCAGCTTGGGAATCGGGGAAGGGGGCAATCAGCCCCAGCATTTT
>TRBJ1-2|.|TRBD1|16|TRBV7-9
CASSYLPGQGPYGYTF
TGTGCCAGCAGCTATCTCCCGGGACAGGGTCCCTATGGCTACACCTTC
>TRBJ1-1|.|.|13|TRBV4-3
CASSQGARTEAFF
TGCGCCAGCAGCCAGGGGGCGCGGACTGAAGCTTTCTTT
>TRBJ2-1|.|TRBD2|11|TRBV28
CASRGVLAVFF
TGTGCCAGCCGGGGCGTACTAGCGGTCTTCTTC
>TRBJ2-7|few|.|13|TRBV7-9
CASSPRTSYEQYF
TGTGCCAGCAGCCCCCGGACCTCCTACGAGCAGTACTTC
>TRBJ2-5|.|.|13|TRBV2
CASSQAELRTQYF
TGTGCCAGCAGCCAGGCAGAACTTAGAACCCAGTACTTC
>TRBJ2-3|.|.|15|TRBV18
CASSPPGRSTDTQYF
TGTGCCAGCTCACCACCCGGTCGAAGCACAGATACGCAGTATTTT
>TRBJ2-5|.|.|17|TRBV6-1
CASSEVAMEVGGGTQYF
TGTGCCAGCAGTGAAGTGGCGATGGAGGTCGGGGGAGGGACCCAGTACTTC
>TRBJ1-2|.|.|12|TRBV25-1
CASSVWGDGYTF
TGTGCCAGCAGTGTTTGGGGGGATGGCTACACCTTC
>TRBJ1-2|.|.|14|TRBV6-5
CASSHQGGTYGYTF
TGTGCCAGCAGCCACCAAGGAGGAACCTATGGCTACACCTTC
>TRBJ1-6|.|TRBD1|15|TRBV5-1
CASSPGTAENSPLHF
TGCGCCAGCAGCCCTGGGACAGCCGAGAATTCACCCCTCCACTTT
>TRBJ1-1|few|TRBD1|13|TRBV7-2
CASSFDRGYEAFF
TGTGCCAGCAGTTTTGACAGGGGGTATGAAGCTTTCTTT
>TRBJ1-2|.|.|13|TRBV6-5
CASSPSGAYGYTF
TGTGCCAGCAGTCCTTCGGGGGCCTATGGCTACACCTTC
>TRBJ1-3|.|.|14|TRBV7-3
CASSSGNSGNTIYF
TGTGCCAGCAGCTCGGGGAACTCTGGAAACACCATATATTTT
>TRBJ2-7|.|TRBD1|15|TRBV10-3
CAIRRNDRGPYEQYF
TGTGCCATCAGGAGAAATGACAGGGGACCCTACGAGCAGTACTTC
>TRBJ2-7|.|.|16|TRBV3-1/TRBV3-2
CASSQGAVGSRYEQYF
TGTGCCAGCAGCCAAGGGGCTGTAGGGAGTAGGTACGAGCAGTACTTC
>TRBJ2-3|.|.|14|TRBV28
CASSATLSSDTQYF
TGTGCCAGCAGTGCCACACTTAGTTCAGATACGCAGTATTTT